This TCR beta chain was documented in a study of beta chain features in type 1 diabetes. This clone turned up a few times. Its antigen is not known. The authors sorted CD4+ naive, central memory, regulatory and stem cell-like memory cells via CD45RO/CCR7/CD25/CD127/CD95/CD27. V was pared by 4 bases and J by 8 bases, with 13 bases between. Germline V gene data show CDR1 as SGDLS and CDR2 as YYNGEE. The CDR3 has 13 residues. As every portion of the isolated RNA was reverse transcribed, the sequencing read expressed TCRB transcripts. Sequenced by immunoSEQ multiplex PCR; TCRdb stores in-frame clones only, minus some. The top ten clones hold just under 0.04% of a sample with hundreds of thousands of clones, around 15% of them seen once. Whole-study findings and limits: Comparison showed that naive, central memory and Treg TCRB repertoires appeared more similar among patients than among healthy donors. A possible short-template PCR bias applies equally to patients and controls. Type 1 diabetes patients had fewer VDJ junction insertions and more deletions. Shortening that was moderate but significant affected the TCRB CDR3s of Type 1 diabetes patients in all four CD4+ subsets.

This sequence originates from a man aged 18 to 30 with type 1 diabetes. The V and J genes are TRBV9 and TRBJ2-1; a possible D gene is TRBD2 (5 bases). The specimen was naive CD4+ T cells from blood. Here the CDR3 reads CASSSRVTDEQFF. DNA for the CDR3: TGTGCCAGCAGCTCGCGGGTAACGGATGAGCAGTTCTTC.